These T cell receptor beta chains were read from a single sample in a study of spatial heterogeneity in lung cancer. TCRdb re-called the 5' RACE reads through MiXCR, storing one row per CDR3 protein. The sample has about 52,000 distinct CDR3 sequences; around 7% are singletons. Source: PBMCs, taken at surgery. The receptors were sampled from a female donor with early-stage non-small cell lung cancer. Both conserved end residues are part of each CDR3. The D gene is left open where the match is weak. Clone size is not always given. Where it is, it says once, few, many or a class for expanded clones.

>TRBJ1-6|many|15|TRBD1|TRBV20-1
CSATGTGGHNSPLHF
TGCAGTGCAACCGGGACAGGGGGCCATAATTCACCCCTCCACTTT
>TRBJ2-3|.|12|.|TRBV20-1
CSVAPGTDTQYF
TGCAGTGTGGCTCCCGGCACAGATACGCAGTATTTT
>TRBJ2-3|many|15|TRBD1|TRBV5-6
CASSLRQGWTDTQYF
TGTGCCAGCAGCTTGCGACAGGGATGGACAGATACGCAGTATTTT
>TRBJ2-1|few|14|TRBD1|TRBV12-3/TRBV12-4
CASSFGTGVLGQFF
TGTGCCAGCAGTTTCGGGACAGGGGTCCTAGGGCAGTTCTTC
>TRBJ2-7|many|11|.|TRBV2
CASAADYEQYF
TGTGCCAGCGCAGCTGACTACGAGCAGTACTTC
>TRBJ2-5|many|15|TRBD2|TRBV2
CASSSLTSGKETQYF
TGTGCCAGCAGCTCCTTGACTAGCGGGAAAGAGACCCAGTACTTC
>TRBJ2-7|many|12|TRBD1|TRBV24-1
CATSGNRGEQYF
TGTGCCACCAGTGGGAACAGGGGCGAGCAGTACTTC
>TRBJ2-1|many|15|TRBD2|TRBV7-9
CASSLVAGDPLGQFF
TGTGCCAGCAGCTTAGTAGCGGGGGACCCACTTGGGCAGTTCTTC
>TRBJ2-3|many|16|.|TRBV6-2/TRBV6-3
CASSYSSRVSTDTQYF
TGTGCCAGCAGTTACTCGAGCAGGGTTAGCACAGATACGCAGTATTTT
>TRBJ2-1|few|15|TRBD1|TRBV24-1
CATSDWTGGVDEQFF
TGTGCCACCAGTGACTGGACAGGGGGGGTCGATGAGCAGTTCTTC
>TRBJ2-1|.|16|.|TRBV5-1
CASSLKQGRSYNEQFF
TGCGCCAGCAGCTTGAAGCAGGGTAGGTCCTACAATGAGCAGTTCTTC
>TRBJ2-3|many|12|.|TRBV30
CAWTLNTDTQYF
TGTGCCTGGACTCTAAACACAGATACGCAGTATTTT
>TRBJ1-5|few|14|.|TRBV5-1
CASSPQGVNQPQHF
TGCGCCAGCAGCCCACAGGGCGTGAATCAGCCCCAGCATTTT
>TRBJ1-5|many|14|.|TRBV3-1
CASSPDRNNQPQHF
TGTGCCAGCAGCCCTGACAGGAACAATCAGCCCCAGCATTTT
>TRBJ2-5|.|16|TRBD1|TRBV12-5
CASGSNSQGIGETQYF
TGTGCTAGTGGTTCAAACTCACAGGGGATCGGAGAGACCCAGTACTTC
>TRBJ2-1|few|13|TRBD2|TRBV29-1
CSASTGGDNEQFF
TGCAGCGCCTCAACGGGAGGGGACAATGAGCAGTTCTTC
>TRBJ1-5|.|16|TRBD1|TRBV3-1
CASSQGAGTGNQPQHF
TGTGCCAGCAGCCAAGGGGCCGGGACAGGCAATCAGCCCCAGCATTTT
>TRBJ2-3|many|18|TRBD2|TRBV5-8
CASSPLAAWGSSTDTQYF
TGTGCCAGCAGCCCGCTAGCGGCGTGGGGGTCGAGCACAGATACGCAGTATTTT
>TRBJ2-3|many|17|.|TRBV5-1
CASSLFYGFGTADTQYF
TGCGCCAGCAGCTTATTTTACGGTTTTGGGACGGCAGATACGCAGTATTTT
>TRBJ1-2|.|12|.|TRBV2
CATRLDSNGYTF
TGTGCCACCAGACTAGATTCTAATGGCTACACCTTC
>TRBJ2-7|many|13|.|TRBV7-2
CASSLAGAYEQYF
TGTGCCAGCAGCTTAGCGGGGGCTTACGAGCAGTACTTC
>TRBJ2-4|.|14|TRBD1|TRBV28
CASSFPGQWNIQYF
TGTGCCAGCAGTTTCCCGGGACAGTGGAACATTCAGTACTTC
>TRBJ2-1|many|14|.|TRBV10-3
CAISTGVRADEQFF
TGTGCCATCAGTACAGGAGTCCGGGCCGATGAGCAGTTCTTC
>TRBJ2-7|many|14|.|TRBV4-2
CASSQVLGSYEQYF
TGTGCCAGCAGCCAAGTTTTGGGATCTTACGAGCAGTACTTC
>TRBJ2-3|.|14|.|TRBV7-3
CASSISGLGDTQYF
TGTGCCAGCAGCATTAGCGGCTTGGGAGATACGCAGTATTTT
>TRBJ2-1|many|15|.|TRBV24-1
CATSDLGRSYNEQFF
TGTGCCACCAGTGATTTGGGCAGGAGCTACAATGAGCAGTTCTTC
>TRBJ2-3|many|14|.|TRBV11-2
CASSSRVRTDTQYF
TGTGCCAGCAGCTCAAGAGTTCGCACAGATACGCAGTATTTT
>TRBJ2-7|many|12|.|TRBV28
CASSLKMYEQYF
TGTGCCAGCAGCCTCAAGATGTACGAGCAGTACTTC
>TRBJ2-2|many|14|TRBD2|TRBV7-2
CASSSGLVDGELFF
TGTGCCAGCAGCTCGGGACTAGTGGACGGGGAGCTGTTTTTT
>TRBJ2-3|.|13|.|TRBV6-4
CASRGQNTDTQYF
TGTGCCAGCAGAGGACAGAACACAGATACGCAGTATTTT
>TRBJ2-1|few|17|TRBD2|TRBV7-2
CASSPWPLAGVVNEQFF
TGTGCCAGCAGCCCCTGGCCCCTAGCGGGGGTTGTCAATGAGCAGTTCTTC
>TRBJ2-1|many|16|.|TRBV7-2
CASSLVAGSQGDEQFF
TGTGCCAGCAGCTTAGTGGCCGGGAGCCAGGGCGATGAGCAGTTCTTC
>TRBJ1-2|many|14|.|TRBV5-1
CASAQDGGGYGYTF
TGCGCCAGCGCTCAGGACGGAGGAGGCTATGGCTACACCTTC
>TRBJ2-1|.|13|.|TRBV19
CASSIGQNNEQFF
TGTGCCAGTAGTATCGGACAGAACAATGAGCAGTTCTTC
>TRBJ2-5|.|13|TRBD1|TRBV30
CAWSRQGGETQYF
TGTGCCTGGAGTCGACAGGGGGGAGAGACCCAGTACTTC
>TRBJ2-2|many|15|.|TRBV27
CASSPRTANTGELFF
TGTGCCAGCAGTCCCCGGACAGCTAACACCGGGGAGCTGTTTTTT
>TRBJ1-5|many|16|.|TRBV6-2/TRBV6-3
CATNQGVLGSNQPQHF
TGTGCCACCAACCAGGGCGTATTGGGAAGCAATCAGCCCCAGCATTTT
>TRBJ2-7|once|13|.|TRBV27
CASSLARGSEQYF
TGTGCCAGCAGTTTAGCGAGGGGTAGCGAGCAGTACTTC
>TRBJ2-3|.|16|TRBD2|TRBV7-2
CASSLVAGGLRDTQYF
TGTGCCAGCAGCTTAGTCGCGGGGGGGCTTCGAGATACGCAGTATTTT
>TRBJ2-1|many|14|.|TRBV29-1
CSVDPPGGYNEQFF
TGCAGCGTTGATCCCCCCGGTGGGTACAATGAGCAGTTCTTC
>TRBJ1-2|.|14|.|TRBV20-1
CSARARGLQRGYTF
TGCAGTGCGAGAGCGCGGGGACTGCAGAGGGGCTACACCTTC